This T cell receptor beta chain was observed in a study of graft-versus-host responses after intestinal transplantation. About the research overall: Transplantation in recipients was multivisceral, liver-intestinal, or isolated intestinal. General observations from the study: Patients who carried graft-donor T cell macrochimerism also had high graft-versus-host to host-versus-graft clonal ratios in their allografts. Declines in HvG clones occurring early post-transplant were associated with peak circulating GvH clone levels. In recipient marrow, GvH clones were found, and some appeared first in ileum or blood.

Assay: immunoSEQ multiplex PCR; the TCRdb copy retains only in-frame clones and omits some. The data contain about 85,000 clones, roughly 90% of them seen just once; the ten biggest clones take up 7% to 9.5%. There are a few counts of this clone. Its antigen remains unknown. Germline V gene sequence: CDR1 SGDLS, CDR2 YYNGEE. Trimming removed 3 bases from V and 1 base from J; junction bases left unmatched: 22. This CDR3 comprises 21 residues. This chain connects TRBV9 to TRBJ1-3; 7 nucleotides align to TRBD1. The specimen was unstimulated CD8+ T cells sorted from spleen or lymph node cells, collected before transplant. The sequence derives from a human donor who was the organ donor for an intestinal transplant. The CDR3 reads CASSALVPSSRDSVSGNTIYF. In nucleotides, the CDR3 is TGTGCCAGCAGCGCCCTTGTGCCCAGTTCGCGGGACAGTGTTTCTGGAAACACCATATATTTT. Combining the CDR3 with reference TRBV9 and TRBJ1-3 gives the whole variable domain DSGVTQTPKHLITATGQRVTLRCSPRSGDLSVYWYQQSLDQGLQFLIQYYNGEERAKGNILERFSAQQFPDLHSELNLSSLELGDSALYFCASSALVPSSRDSVSGNTIYFGEGSWLTVV.